Listed below are T cell receptor beta chains from one sample, sequenced in a study of blood T cell repertoires in COVID-19. Sequenced by immunoSEQ multiplex PCR; TCRdb stores in-frame clones only, minus some. The repertoire has over 200,000 clones, roughly nine tenths of them found once; the top ten carry 3.1%. Sequenced input: PBMCs or T cells enriched from blood (not recorded which). Source of these receptors: a woman aged 45 to 65 in a cohort exposed to, infected with or recovered from COVID-19 (not recorded which). CDR3s include the opening cysteine and the closing phenylalanine or tryptophan. Each record gives: V gene, clone size, J gene, D gene, CDR3 protein, CDR3 DNA. The D gene is left open where the match is weak. The size entry is marked missing in some rows and otherwise reads once, few, many or a size class.

v_call: TRBV28
clone_size: NA
j_call: TRBJ1-2
d_call: NA
cdr3_aa: CASSLTDSTLYGYTF
cdr3_nt: TGTGCCAGCAGTTTAACGGACAGTACCCTCTATGGCTACACCTTC

v_call: TRBV4-1
clone_size: NA
j_call: TRBJ2-7
d_call: TRBD2
cdr3_aa: CASSQTTSGDGYEQYF
cdr3_nt: TGCGCCAGCAGCCAAACGACTAGCGGGGATGGCTACGAGCAGTACTTC

v_call: TRBV4-1
clone_size: NA
j_call: TRBJ1-2
d_call: TRBD1
cdr3_aa: CASSQDRDRYYGYTF
cdr3_nt: TGCGCCAGCAGCCAAGATAGGGACAGGTACTATGGCTACACCTTC

v_call: TRBV6-5
clone_size: NA
j_call: TRBJ2-7
d_call: NA
cdr3_aa: CASSYGGFSYEQYF
cdr3_nt: TGTGCCAGCAGTTACGGGGGGTTCTCCTACGAGCAGTACTTC

v_call: TRBV5-1
clone_size: NA
j_call: TRBJ2-7
d_call: TRBD1
cdr3_aa: CASSFQTGANYEQYF
cdr3_nt: TGCGCCAGCAGCTTCCAGACAGGGGCCAACTACGAGCAGTACTTC

v_call: TRBV10-1
clone_size: NA
j_call: TRBJ1-6
d_call: NA
cdr3_aa: CASFHRVVSSPLHF
cdr3_nt: TGCGCCAGCTTCCACAGGGTGGTCAGTTCACCCCTCCACTTT

v_call: TRBV20-1
clone_size: NA
j_call: TRBJ1-1
d_call: TRBD1
cdr3_aa: CSARGQAGAFF
cdr3_nt: TGCAGTGCTAGGGGACAGGCCGGAGCTTTCTTT

v_call: TRBV29-1
clone_size: NA
j_call: TRBJ1-5
d_call: TRBD1
cdr3_aa: CSVGTGNQPQHF
cdr3_nt: TGCAGCGTAGGGACAGGGAATCAGCCCCAGCATTTT

v_call: TRBV4-2
clone_size: NA
j_call: TRBJ1-1
d_call: NA
cdr3_aa: CASSHPTARQGNTEAFF
cdr3_nt: TGTGCCAGCAGTCACCCCACGGCTCGGCAGGGGAACACTGAAGCTTTCTTT

v_call: TRBV21-1
clone_size: NA
j_call: TRBJ1-3
d_call: NA
cdr3_aa: CASRQLPQGAISGNTIYF
cdr3_nt: TGTGCCAGCAGGCAACTCCCCCAGGGGGCAATCTCTGGAAACACCATATATTTT

v_call: TRBV20-1
clone_size: NA
j_call: TRBJ2-4
d_call: TRBD1
cdr3_aa: CSAIIGTEYF
cdr3_nt: TGCAGTGCCATAATCGGGACAGAGTACTTC

v_call: TRBV6-5
clone_size: NA
j_call: TRBJ2-1
d_call: TRBD2
cdr3_aa: CASRATSGVYNEQFF
cdr3_nt: TGTGCCAGCAGGGCCACTAGCGGGGTCTACAATGAGCAGTTCTTC

v_call: TRBV4-1
clone_size: few
j_call: TRBJ1-1
d_call: TRBD1
cdr3_aa: CASSTPSGRTGPNTEAFF
cdr3_nt: TGCGCCAGCAGCACGCCCTCCGGCCGGACAGGGCCGAACACTGAAGCTTTCTTT

v_call: TRBV24-1
clone_size: NA
j_call: TRBJ2-2
d_call: TRBD1
cdr3_aa: CATSDTQGVNTGELFF
cdr3_nt: TGTGCCACCAGTGACACGCAGGGGGTAAACACCGGGGAGCTGTTTTTT

v_call: TRBV3-1/TRBV3-2
clone_size: NA
j_call: TRBJ1-2
d_call: NA
cdr3_aa: CASSQGRANPYGYTF
cdr3_nt: TGTGCCAGCAGCCAAGGGAGGGCGAACCCCTATGGCTACACCTTC

v_call: TRBV2
clone_size: NA
j_call: TRBJ1-5
d_call: NA
cdr3_aa: CASSRQHNQPQHF
cdr3_nt: TGTGCCAGCAGTCGACAGCACAATCAGCCCCAGCATTTT

v_call: TRBV15
clone_size: NA
j_call: TRBJ1-4
d_call: NA
cdr3_aa: CATSRDRGRPNEKLFF
cdr3_nt: TGTGCCACCAGCAGAGACAGGGGACGACCTAATGAAAAACTGTTTTTT

v_call: TRBV19
clone_size: NA
j_call: TRBJ2-1
d_call: TRBD2
cdr3_aa: CASSRTSSGGLNEQFF
cdr3_nt: TGTGCCAGTAGTAGAACTTCTAGCGGGGGGCTGAATGAGCAGTTCTTC

v_call: TRBV7-2
clone_size: NA
j_call: TRBJ2-1
d_call: TRBD2
cdr3_aa: CASSSTSGGIYNEQFF
cdr3_nt: TGTGCCAGCAGCTCTACTAGCGGGGGGATTTACAATGAGCAGTTCTTC

v_call: TRBV7-7
clone_size: NA
j_call: TRBJ1-5
d_call: NA
cdr3_aa: CASSSRGSNQPQHF
cdr3_nt: TGTGCTAGCAGCTCTCGCGGTAGCAATCAGCCCCAGCATTTT

v_call: TRBV9
clone_size: NA
j_call: TRBJ2-1
d_call: NA
cdr3_aa: CASSAVGAAYNEQFF
cdr3_nt: TGTGCCAGCAGCGCCGTGGGCGCTGCATACAATGAGCAGTTCTTC

v_call: TRBV7-2
clone_size: NA
j_call: TRBJ1-5
d_call: NA
cdr3_aa: CASSPGGFEPQHF
cdr3_nt: TGTGCCAGCAGCCCCGGGGGTTTTGAGCCCCAGCATTTT

v_call: TRBV2
clone_size: NA
j_call: TRBJ1-1
d_call: TRBD1
cdr3_aa: CASSEQGQGEAFF
cdr3_nt: TGTGCCAGCAGTGAACAAGGACAGGGGGAAGCTTTCTTT

v_call: TRBV5-1
clone_size: NA
j_call: TRBJ1-6
d_call: NA
cdr3_aa: CASSWAPNSPLHF
cdr3_nt: TGCGCCAGCAGCTGGGCACCGAATTCACCCCTCCACTTT

v_call: TRBV10-3
clone_size: NA
j_call: TRBJ1-2
d_call: NA
cdr3_aa: CAISEQMSANYGYTF
cdr3_nt: TGTGCCATCAGTGAGCAGATGAGCGCTAACTATGGCTACACCTTC

v_call: TRBV7-2
clone_size: NA
j_call: TRBJ1-6
d_call: NA
cdr3_aa: CASSLVSIGSSYNSPLHF
cdr3_nt: TGTGCCAGCAGCTTAGTTTCTATAGGGAGCTCCTATAATTCACCCCTCCACTTT

v_call: TRBV3-1/TRBV3-2
clone_size: NA
j_call: TRBJ1-5
d_call: NA
cdr3_aa: CASSQGGGQPQHF
cdr3_nt: TGTGCCAGCAGCCAAGGGGGGGGACAGCCCCAGCATTTT

v_call: TRBV12-3/TRBV12-4
clone_size: NA
j_call: TRBJ2-7
d_call: NA
cdr3_aa: CASSSGHLYEQYF
cdr3_nt: TGTGCCAGCAGCTCTGGACACCTCTACGAGCAGTACTTC

v_call: TRBV5-5
clone_size: NA
j_call: TRBJ2-6
d_call: NA
cdr3_aa: CASSREYSGANVLTF
cdr3_nt: TGTGCCAGCAGCCGGGAGTACTCTGGGGCCAACGTCCTGACTTTC

v_call: TRBV10-2
clone_size: once
j_call: TRBJ1-1
d_call: NA
cdr3_aa: CASSDSRTAPMSF
cdr3_nt: TGCGCCAGCAGTGACTCCCGGACAGCTCCAATGTCCTTT

v_call: TRBV27
clone_size: few
j_call: TRBJ1-5
d_call: NA
cdr3_aa: CASSNYRAGGNQPQHF
cdr3_nt: TGTGCCAGCAGCAATTACAGGGCCGGGGGCAATCAGCCCCAGCATTTT

v_call: TRBV5-4
clone_size: NA
j_call: TRBJ2-3
d_call: NA
cdr3_aa: CASSSRVVTDTQYF
cdr3_nt: TGTGCCAGCAGCTCCAGGGTTGTAACAGATACGCAGTATTTT

v_call: TRBV4-3
clone_size: NA
j_call: TRBJ2-3
d_call: TRBD2
cdr3_aa: CASSQTSAGTDTQYF
cdr3_nt: TGCGCCAGCAGCCAGACTAGCGCGGGCACAGATACGCAGTATTTT

v_call: TRBV15
clone_size: NA
j_call: TRBJ2-6
d_call: TRBD2
cdr3_aa: CATMLAGTRAGANVLTF
cdr3_nt: TGTGCCACCATGTTGGCAGGGACTAGGGCTGGGGCCAACGTCCTGACTTTC

v_call: TRBV19
clone_size: NA
j_call: TRBJ1-2
d_call: TRBD1
cdr3_aa: CASRSSGGNGYGYTF
cdr3_nt: TGTGCCAGTAGGAGTTCAGGGGGTAATGGCTATGGCTACACCTTC

v_call: TRBV29-1
clone_size: once
j_call: TRBJ2-7
d_call: NA
cdr3_aa: CSVAGTQLKPYEQYF
cdr3_nt: TGCAGCGTCGCCGGGACACAACTAAAACCGTACGAGCAGTACTTC

v_call: TRBV5-5
clone_size: NA
j_call: TRBJ1-2
d_call: TRBD1
cdr3_aa: CASSLITGGANYGYTF
cdr3_nt: TGTGCCAGCAGCTTGATTACAGGGGGCGCGAACTATGGCTACACCTTC

v_call: TRBV6-1
clone_size: NA
j_call: TRBJ1-2
d_call: TRBD1
cdr3_aa: CASTEAQGVYGYTF
cdr3_nt: TGTGCCAGCACTGAAGCGCAGGGGGTCTATGGCTACACCTTC

v_call: TRBV10-3
clone_size: NA
j_call: TRBJ2-3
d_call: TRBD2
cdr3_aa: CAISDRAGGEYTQYF
cdr3_nt: TGTGCCATCAGTGATAGAGCGGGGGGGGAATATACGCAGTATTTT

v_call: TRBV28
clone_size: NA
j_call: TRBJ1-2
d_call: TRBD1
cdr3_aa: CASSLAGQGARGYTF
cdr3_nt: TGTGCCAGCAGTTTAGCCGGACAGGGGGCGCGGGGCTACACCTTC

v_call: TRBV5-5
clone_size: NA
j_call: TRBJ1-1
d_call: TRBD1
cdr3_aa: CASSLTGDETEAFF
cdr3_nt: TGTGCCAGCAGCTTGACAGGGGATGAGACTGAAGCTTTCTTT

v_call: TRBV5-1
clone_size: NA
j_call: TRBJ2-3
d_call: TRBD2
cdr3_aa: CASSLIPSGGYTDTQYF
cdr3_nt: TGCGCCAGCAGCTTGATTCCTAGCGGGGGCTACACAGATACGCAGTATTTT

v_call: TRBV6-5
clone_size: few
j_call: TRBJ1-6
d_call: TRBD1
cdr3_aa: CASSRDRGSPLHF
cdr3_nt: TGTGCCAGTTCCCGGGACAGGGGTTCACCCCTCCACTTT

v_call: TRBV23-1
clone_size: NA
j_call: TRBJ2-4
d_call: TRBD2
cdr3_aa: CASSRKLAGASENIQYF
cdr3_nt: TGCGCCAGCAGTCGGAAACTAGCGGGGGCGTCCGAAAACATTCAGTACTTC

v_call: TRBV15
clone_size: NA
j_call: TRBJ1-5
d_call: NA
cdr3_aa: CATSRDGPGPQHF
cdr3_nt: TGTGCCACCAGCAGAGATGGGCCCGGTCCCCAGCATTTT

v_call: TRBV18
clone_size: few
j_call: TRBJ1-2
d_call: NA
cdr3_aa: CASSPAVAPLYGYTF
cdr3_nt: TGTGCCAGCTCACCAGCTGTAGCCCCGCTCTATGGCTACACCTTC

v_call: TRBV19
clone_size: few
j_call: TRBJ1-4
d_call: NA
cdr3_aa: CASSPPGQKNEKLFF
cdr3_nt: TGTGCCAGTAGCCCGCCCGGACAGAAGAATGAAAAACTGTTTTTT

v_call: TRBV28
clone_size: NA
j_call: TRBJ2-2
d_call: TRBD1
cdr3_aa: CASSLEGADTGELFF
cdr3_nt: TGTGCCAGCAGTTTAGAGGGGGCGGACACCGGGGAGCTGTTTTTT

v_call: TRBV27
clone_size: NA
j_call: TRBJ1-4
d_call: NA
cdr3_aa: CASTPIARGGSPTNEKLFF
cdr3_nt: TGTGCCAGCACCCCTATCGCCAGGGGCGGGTCCCCAACTAATGAAAAACTGTTTTTT

v_call: TRBV5-6
clone_size: once
j_call: TRBJ1-3
d_call: NA
cdr3_aa: CASSLSQISGNTIYF
cdr3_nt: TGTGCCAGCAGCTTGTCGCAGATCTCTGGAAACACCATATATTTT

v_call: TRBV2
clone_size: NA
j_call: TRBJ1-4
d_call: TRBD1
cdr3_aa: CASSSDRANEKLFF
cdr3_nt: TGTGCCAGCAGTTCGGACAGGGCTAATGAAAAACTGTTTTTT

v_call: TRBV4-3
clone_size: once
j_call: TRBJ1-4
d_call: NA
cdr3_aa: CASSQDSRVINEKLFF
cdr3_nt: TGCGCCAGCAGCCAAGATTCACGGGTGATTAATGAAAAACTGTTTTTT

v_call: TRBV19
clone_size: NA
j_call: TRBJ2-3
d_call: NA
cdr3_aa: CASSSGRSVDTQYF
cdr3_nt: TGTGCCAGTAGTAGCGGCCGATCGGTGGATACGCAGTATTTT

v_call: TRBV6-5
clone_size: NA
j_call: TRBJ2-3
d_call: TRBD2
cdr3_aa: CASSYRRGDDTQYF
cdr3_nt: TGTGCCAGCAGTTATCGGCGGGGGGACGATACGCAGTATTTT

v_call: TRBV7-9
clone_size: NA
j_call: TRBJ2-1
d_call: TRBD2
cdr3_aa: CASSLTTSGGDRQFF
cdr3_nt: TGTGCCAGCAGCCTTACGACTAGCGGGGGGGACAGGCAGTTCTTC

v_call: TRBV5-1
clone_size: NA
j_call: TRBJ1-3
d_call: TRBD1
cdr3_aa: CASSLGGTGAGNTIYF
cdr3_nt: TGCGCCAGCAGCTTGGGGGGGACAGGCGCTGGAAACACCATATATTTT